Shown below are 23 T cell receptor beta chains from a single sample sequenced in a study of breast tumors, draining lymph nodes, adjacent tissues. Breast cancer patients provided tissue from their axillary draining lymph nodes. TCRdb itself ran the multiplex PCR reads through MiXCR, one entry per CDR3 protein. Among about 230,000 distinct CDR3 sequences listed, less than 40% were seen once. Sequencing was performed on axillary lymph node tissue. The receptor source for this set is a female donor with breast cancer. Some clones in this sample may be carry-over from other donors' samples.

This clonotype was seen many times. The CDR3 loop reads CSAKAGGANYGYTF. In DNA, the CDR3 is TGCAGTGCTAAGGCCGGCGGTGCTAACTATGGCTACACCTTC. This sequence joins TRBV20-1 and TRBJ1-2; D gene unclear. Germline lookup yields CDR1 DFQATT and CDR2 SNEGSKA (reference sequence). The CDR3 covers 14 residues. V was pared by 4 bases and J by 0 bases, with 12 bases between.

This clonotype appeared once. This chain links TRBV19 with TRBJ1-3; the D is unclear. This CDR3 spans 16 amino acids. In germline, CDR1 is LNHDA, CDR2 SQIVND (reference sequence). V lost 4 bases and J 0 bases, leaving 13 bases between the germline ends. The CDR3 loop reads CASSTSPGSSGNTIYF. The CDR3 DNA sequence: TGTGCCAGTAGTACCAGTCCAGGATCCTCTGGAAACACCATATATTTT.

This clonotype was counted between two and nine times. V and J are TRBV11-3 and TRBJ1-1; D perhaps matches TRBD1 (5 bases). This CDR3 contains 15 residues. V shed 2 bases and J shed 6 bases, with 16 bases lying between them. Germline loops: CDR1 SGHNT, CDR2 YENEEA. The CDR3 coding sequence is TGTGCCAGCAGCTTAAGACAGCCAGGGAGGGCTGAAGCTTTCTTT. Translating it yields CASSLRQPGRAEAFF.

This clonotype has ten or more counts. The rearrangement uses TRBV7-9 and TRBJ2-3, with D possibly TRBD1 on 6 matching bases. V was clipped by 7 bases and J by 11 bases, with 19 bases between them. The CDR3 extends over 13 amino acids. Germline V gene sequence: CDR1 SEHNR, CDR2 FQNEAQ (reference sequence). CDR3 bases: TGTGCCAGCACAGATGCCGGGACACAGAAGCAGTATTTT. Protein product: CASTDAGTQKQYF.

The sample holds many counts of this clonotype. The V call is TRBV11-2, the J call TRBJ1-2; no firm D call. Trimming stripped 1 base from V and 8 bases from J, with 11 bases between. The CDR3 is made up of 13 amino acids. The V gene's germline CDR1 is SGHAT and CDR2 FQNNGV. CDR3 coding DNA: TGTGCCAGCAGCTTAGGGGGAGTGGGGGGCTACACCTTC. Its protein product is CASSLGGVGGYTF.

This clonotype was observed many times. This rearrangement joins TRBV24-1 to TRBJ2-1; weak D call: TRBD2 (5 bases). Germline assignment: CDR1 KGHDR and CDR2 SFDVKD. The length of the CDR3 is 15 residues. Trimming left V 6 bases short and J 0 bases short, with 11 bases between. DNA of the CDR3: TGTGCCACCAGTAGTGCGGGTATCTCCTACAATGAGCAGTTCTTC. It specifies CATSSAGISYNEQFF.

This clonotype occurred a few times. Given a much more abundant clone one base away, this may be a read error. This chain connects TRBV5-1 to TRBJ2-5; the D is unclear. The V end was cut by 3 bases, the J end by 8 bases, with 17 bases between. The V gene's germline CDR1 is SGHRS and CDR2 YFSETQ. CDR3 size: 14 residues. Written as DNA, the CDR3 is TGCGCCAGCAGCTCTGGCAAGGGCCGCGACACCCAGTACTTC. Its translation is CASSSGKGRDTQYF.

This clonotype has a handful of counts. The chain carries TRBV28 and TRBJ1-2; a weak D match, TRBD1 (6 bases). Per germline, CDR1 MDHEN and CDR2 SYDVKM. Between the trimmed V and J ends, which lost 3 bases and 5 bases, there was a span of 25 bases. This CDR3 spans 18 amino acids. This chain's CDR3 is CASSLPLQRGGGGYGYTF. CDR3 sequence (DNA): TGTGCCAGCAGTTTGCCCCTTCAACGGGGGGGAGGGGGATATGGCTACACCTTC.

This clonotype was seen ten or more times. The rearrangement links TRBV10-2 to TRBJ2-7; no reliable D call. The CDR3 runs 12 residues. Germline assignment: CDR1 WSHSY and CDR2 SAAADI. V dropped 10 bases and J dropped 0 bases, with 10 bases sitting between them. CDR3 DNA sequence: TGCGCCACGGCGGCGTCCTCCTACGAGCAGTACTTC. This codes for CATAASSYEQYF.

This clonotype was seen repeatedly, ten times or more. V and J are TRBV18 and TRBJ1-5, with TRBD1 as a possible D gene (5 bases). CDR3 length equals 15 residues. Germline CDR1 KGHSH, CDR2 LQKENI. V was shortened by 2 bases and J by 3 bases, with 11 bases between the two germline ends. The CDR3 DNA reads TGTGCCAGCTCACCAGGGGGAAGGGCCAATCAGCCCCAGCATTTT. Translation: CASSPGGRANQPQHF.

This clonotype was counted many times. The chain has TRBV6-5 and TRBJ1-3; TRBD1 agrees at 9 bases. Germline CDR1 MNHEY, CDR2 SVGAGI. Losses at the gene ends were 6 bases for V and 5 bases for J; bases not matched to a gene: 8. This CDR3 is 15 amino acids long. CDR3 loop: CASRSTGTGRNTIYF. CDR3 in DNA: TGTGCCAGCAGGTCTACCGGGACAGGGAGAAACACCATATATTTT.

This clonotype was observed at least ten times. The V and J genes are TRBV27 and TRBJ1-4; D remains unclear. The CDR3 has 16 amino acids. Trimming cost V 5 bases and J 5 bases, with 18 bases left between them. Per the germline V gene, CDR1 is MNHEY and CDR2 is SMNVEV (reference sequence). The CDR3 protein is CASSRSLGQANEKLFF. CDR3 DNA sequence: TGTGCCAGCAGTCGAAGTCTAGGGCAGGCGAATGAAAAACTGTTTTTT.

This clonotype was observed at least ten times. The CDR3 nucleotides read TGCAGTGCTAGAGGGCCTAGCCCAAATATGAATGAGCAGTTCTTC. Translation gives CSARGPSPNMNEQFF. This chain links TRBV20-1 with TRBJ2-1, with D possibly being TRBD2 (5 bases). Trimming stripped 1 base from V and 7 bases from J, with 17 bases between. The CDR3 sequence is 15 residues long. The V gene's germline CDR1 is DFQATT and CDR2 SNEGSKA (reference sequence).

This clonotype has a count of ten or more. Here the CDR3 reads CASFPSLAPAQLYNEQFF. Here the CDR3 DNA reads TGCGCCAGCTTTCCTTCTCTAGCGCCCGCTCAACTTTACAATGAGCAGTTCTTC. The J gene is TRBJ2-1, the V gene TRBV5-1; D is perhaps TRBD2 (6 bases). Germline-derived CDR1 and CDR2 are SGHRS and YFSETQ. V was shortened by 7 bases and J by 4 bases, with 27 bases between the two germline ends. The CDR3 is 18 amino acids.

Notes on this clonotype: Possible read error: a much larger clone is one base away. The chain uses TRBV30 and TRBJ1-3; D not resolved. The CDR3 has 17 amino acids. Germline V gives CDR1 GTSNPN, CDR2 SVGIG (reference sequence). CDR3 in DNA: TGTGCCTGGAGTAAATCTCTCGGCTCCCGCTCTGGAAACACCACATATTTT. Protein sequence: CAWSKSLGSRSGNTTYF.

This clonotype was observed many times. The chain links TRBV11-3 to TRBJ2-2, with unresolved D. Trimming cost V 1 base and J 1 base, with 4 bases left between them. The germline V gene encodes CDR1 SGHNT and CDR2 YENEEA. This CDR3 comprises 14 residues. In DNA, the CDR3 is TGTGCCAGCAGCTTAGTACAGAACACCGGGGAGCTGTTTTTT. It is translated as CASSLVQNTGELFF.

This clonotype was detected ten times or more. A clone one base away is much larger, so this may be a read error. This chain uses TRBV13 with TRBJ1-6; no clear D gene. Germline assignment: CDR1 PRHDT and CDR2 FYEKMQ (reference sequence). The V end was cut by 7 bases, the J end by 7 bases, with 11 bases between. The CDR3 sequence is 13 residues long. CDR3 sequence reads: CASKEPANSPLHF. The CDR3 coding sequence is TGTGCCAGCAAGGAGCCCGCCAATTCACCCCTCCACTTT. The full variable domain, completed using reference TRBV13 and TRBJ1-6, is AAGVIQSPRHLIKEKRETATLKCYPIPRHDTVYWYQQGPGQDPQFLISFYEKMQSDKGSIPDRFSAQQFSDYHSELNMSSLELGDSALYFCASKEPANSPLHFGNGTRLTVT.

This clonotype was seen many times. The V gene is TRBV20-1, the J gene TRBJ2-1; 7 bases are a match to TRBD1. CDR1 is DFQATT, CDR2 SNEGSKA, per germline (reference sequence). The CDR3 runs 11 residues. The V segment lost 6 bases and the J segment 4 bases; nucleotides outside the gene matches: 0. CDR3 nucleotides: TGCAGTGCCAGGGGGTACAATGAGCAGTTCTTC. It encodes CSARGYNEQFF.

This clonotype was picked up many times. The rearrangement links TRBV7-8 to TRBJ1-5; 7 nucleotides align to TRBD1. The CDR3 covers 14 residues. Germline V gene data show CDR1 as SGHVS and CDR2 as FQNEAQ. The V gene end was trimmed by 0 bases and the J gene end by 5 bases; junction bases not matched to a gene: 1. CDR3 loop: CASSLARGHQPQHF. Written as DNA, the CDR3 is TGTGCCAGCAGCTTAGCAAGGGGGCATCAGCCCCAGCATTTT.

V gene TRBV20-1 combines with J gene TRBJ2-3, with TRBD2 identical over 9 bases. CDR1 and CDR2 from the germline V gene are DFQATT and SNEGSKA (reference sequence). The length of the CDR3 is 17 residues. The ends lost 3 bases at V and 11 bases at J; junction bases unmatched: 21. In DNA, the CDR3 is TGCAGTGCTAGGAAATTTGGTAGCGGGAGCGGTGGCAATGAGCAGTATTTT. Its translation: CSARKFGSGSGGNEQYF.

This clonotype has a count of ten or more. The chain is built from TRBV12-5 and TRBJ2-7; 7 bases align to TRBD2. This CDR3 comprises 15 residues. Trimming took 6 bases from V and 3 from J; bases not matched to a gene: 11. Germline V gene lookup returns CDR1 LGHNT and CDR2 FRNRAP. The CDR3: CASGHNTGLHYEQYF. CDR3 DNA sequence: TGTGCTAGTGGACATAATACGGGACTACACTACGAGCAGTACTTC. Full variable domain (rest looked up from reference TRBV12-5 and TRBJ2-7): DARVTQTPRHKVTEMGQEVTMRCQPILGHNTVFWYRQTMMQGLELLAYFRNRAPLDDSGMPKDRFSAEMPDATLATLKIQPSEPRDSAVYFCASGHNTGLHYEQYFGPGTRLTVT.

The chain uses TRBV7-8 and TRBJ1-1; D gene ambiguous. The V gene lost 1 base and the J gene lost 3 bases, with 3 bases spanning the gap. CDR1 and CDR2 from the germline V gene are SGHVS and FQNEAQ. The CDR3 sequence is 12 residues long. The CDR3 DNA reads as TGTGCCAGCAGCTTAGAGTACACTGAAGCTTTCTTT. It codes for CASSLEYTEAFF.

Comment on this clonotype: A much larger clone lies one base from this, so it may be a read error. This chain links TRBV4-3 with TRBJ2-5; D is possibly TRBD2 (5 bases). The CDR3 is 15 residues long. CDR1 and CDR2 from the germline V gene are LGHNA and YSLEER. Trimming took 0 bases from V and 11 from J, leaving 19 bases between them. CDR3 sequence reads: CASSQDRTSYNEQYF. CDR3 DNA sequence: TGCGCCAGCAGCCAAGATAGGACTTCCTACAATGAGCAGTACTTC.